A selection of T cell receptor beta chains follows, all from one sample in a study of regulatory T cells in long-lasting Graves disease. From the multiplex PCR reads, TCRdb called clonotypes with MiXCR, one entry per CDR3 protein. The sample consists of about 430,000 distinct CDR3 sequences, approximately 15% of them appearing once. The sample also formed part of further work on T cells in Graves' hyperthyroidism and ophthalmopathy.

This material consisted of peripheral blood mononuclear cells (PBMCs), taken at new diagnosis, from a patient treated with antithyroid drugs. These receptors all stem from a woman in her 40s with Graves disease. The CDR3 runs from the conserved cysteine through the conserved F or W. The D gene is left open where the match is weak. The listing skips clone size in some rows; elsewhere it reads once, few, many or a size class.

clone size	D gene	V gene	J gene	CDR3 protein	CDR3 DNA
many	TRBD1	TRBV6-1	TRBJ2-1	CASLLFTGGNEQFF	TGTGCCAGTCTCCTCTTTACAGGGGGGAATGAGCAGTTCTTC
many	.	TRBV28	TRBJ2-3	CASLDDTRTQYF	TGTGCCAGTTTGGACGACACTCGTACGCAGTATTTT
many	TRBD2	TRBV29-1	TRBJ2-7	CSVEGLAGEYEQYF	TGCAGCGTTGAAGGACTAGCGGGAGAATACGAGCAGTACTTC
many	.	TRBV5-1	TRBJ2-3	CASSFGRATDTQYF	TGCGCCAGCAGCTTTGGCAGGGCCACAGATACGCAGTATTTT
.	.	TRBV9	TRBJ2-2	CASNSKGIGELFF	TGTGCCAGCAACAGTAAGGGGATCGGGGAGCTGTTTTTT
many	.	TRBV7-3	TRBJ2-1	CASSFAGRSGNEQFF	TGTGCCAGCAGCTTTGCCGGGAGAAGTGGGAATGAGCAGTTCTTC
many	.	TRBV2	TRBJ2-5	CASSEKGRRYQETQYF	TGTGCCAGCAGTGAAAAGGGACGACGGTACCAAGAGACCCAGTACTTC
many	.	TRBV2	TRBJ2-5	CASSDRGGGETQYF	TGTGCCAGCAGTGACCGTGGGGGCGGAGAGACCCAGTACTTC
many	.	TRBV28	TRBJ1-5	CASSLELGQGTMDQPQHF	TGTGCCAGCAGTTTGGAATTAGGGCAGGGCACTATGGATCAGCCCCAGCATTTT
many	.	TRBV27	TRBJ1-2	CASSWTGGGSYGYTF	TGTGCCAGCAGTTGGACGGGGGGGGGCAGCTATGGCTACACCTTC
few	TRBD2	TRBV19	TRBJ2-7	CASSIGPGGSGYEQYF	TGTGCCAGTAGTATAGGCCCGGGGGGGAGCGGCTACGAGCAGTACTTC
few	.	TRBV7-9	TRBJ1-2	CASSQNDANYGYTF	TGTGCCAGCAGCCAAAACGACGCTAACTATGGCTACACCTTC
many	.	TRBV3-1	TRBJ1-1	CASSSRGTLTEAFF	TGTGCCAGCAGCTCTCGGGGGACCTTGACTGAAGCTTTCTTT
.	TRBD1	TRBV28	TRBJ2-7	CASSLTRTGPNFSYEQYF	TGTGCCAGCAGTTTAACTAGGACAGGGCCGAATTTTTCCTACGAGCAGTACTTC
.	.	TRBV7-9	TRBJ2-7	CASSFDATYEQYF	TGTGCCAGCAGCTTCGACGCAACCTACGAGCAGTACTTC
.	.	TRBV7-3	TRBJ2-1	CASSWDGPSSYNEQFF	TGTGCCAGCAGCTGGGACGGGCCGAGCTCCTACAATGAGCAGTTCTTC
many	.	TRBV11-3	TRBJ1-1	CASSLIGMNTEAFF	TGTGCCAGCAGCTTGATAGGGATGAACACTGAAGCTTTCTTT
many	.	TRBV18	TRBJ2-5	CASARTTGKETQYF	TGTGCCAGCGCCCGGACAACCGGGAAAGAGACCCAGTACTTC
many	TRBD2	TRBV5-4	TRBJ2-1	CASSPATSLRYNEQFF	TGTGCCAGCAGCCCGGCGACTAGCTTGAGGTACAATGAGCAGTTCTTC